Listed here are 28 T cell receptor beta chains from one sample, sequenced in a study of shared clonotypes between healthy human individuals. Measured with immunoSEQ multiplex PCR; TCRdb has only the in-frame clones, and not every one. The repertoire includes 400,000 to 550,000 clones, 65% to 80% of them detected once, and approximately 12% sits in the top ten. The sample comprised PBMCs. Receptors were obtained from a middle-aged woman in good health. Some clones in this sample may be carry-over from other donors' samples.

This chain joins TRBV5-6 and TRBJ2-1; D gene unclear. The V gene's germline CDR1 is SGHDT and CDR2 YYEEEE. Trimming removed 1 base from V and 0 bases from J, with 8 bases in between. This CDR3 contains 15 residues. The chain's CDR3 is CASSLFQSSYNEQFF. In nucleotides, the CDR3 is TGTGCCAGCAGCTTGTTCCAGAGCTCCTACAATGAGCAGTTCTTC.

The sample holds one count of this clone. This chain connects TRBV4-2 to TRBJ1-2; D unclear. V was cut by 5 bases and J by 4 bases, with 14 bases left in between. Per germline, CDR1 LGHNA and CDR2 YNFKEQ. The CDR3 is 14 residues long. This CDR3 is CASSLDRGSYGYTF. The CDR3 DNA follows: TGTGCCAGCAGCTTGGATCGGGGTAGCTATGGCTACACCTTC.

This chain uses TRBV7-8 with TRBJ1-4; 8 nucleotides agree with TRBD1. The CDR3 loop spans 15 amino acids. J gave up 7 bases and V 5 bases, and 9 bases lay outside the gene matches. Germline V CDR1 and CDR2: SGHVS, FQNEAQ. This CDR3 reads CASSPRQGWGEKLFF. For the CDR3, the DNA is TGTGCCAGCAGCCCGCGACAGGGGTGGGGTGAAAAACTGTTTTTT.

This chain links TRBV2 with TRBJ2-3; D gene ambiguous. The germline V gene has CDR1 SNHLY and CDR2 FYNNEI. CDR3 length: 16 residues. V was trimmed by 4 bases and J by 1 base, leaving 15 bases between them. The CDR3 region is CASSVPIGWGTDTQYF. The CDR3 nucleotides read TGTGCCAGCAGTGTCCCCATAGGGTGGGGCACAGATACGCAGTATTTT.

The CDR3 spells CASSVSGAETDTQYF. The CDR3 nucleotides read TGTGCCAGCAGCGTAAGCGGGGCCGAGACAGATACGCAGTATTTT. The genes are TRBV9 and TRBJ2-3, with 7 bases lining up with TRBD2. J gave up 3 bases and V 1 base, and 5 bases lay outside the gene matches. Germline values: CDR1 SGDLS, CDR2 YYNGEE. The CDR3 loop spans 15 amino acids.

A remark on this clone: Other DNA sequences in this specimen translate into the identical CDR3. The chain recombines TRBV6-4 with TRBJ1-2, with TRBD1 identical over 12 bases. The junction had 0 bases not matched to a gene; V was cut back by 2 bases and J by 8 bases. The CDR3 loop spans 13 amino acids. Germline CDR1 MRHNA, CDR2 SNTAGT. In DNA form, the CDR3 reads TGTGCCAGCAGTGACGGGACAGGGGGCGGCTACACCTTC. This encodes CASSDGTGGGYTF.

As to this clone: The same CDR3 arises from other DNA sequences in this sample as well. The rearrangement uses TRBV11-3 and TRBJ2-7, with 8 bases that match TRBD2. Looked up from germline, CDR1 is SGHNT and CDR2 is YENEEA. The V and J ends lost 2 bases and 4 bases, in that order; junction bases with no gene match: 10. The CDR3 spans 16 residues. Written as DNA, the CDR3 is TGTGCCAGCAGCTTATATTGGGCTAGCGGGCGGTACGAGCAGTACTTC. As protein: CASSLYWASGRYEQYF.

The rearrangement uses TRBV28 and TRBJ2-1; 16 nucleotides agree with TRBD2. After removal of 8 bases from V and 3 bases from J, the junction contained 4 bases not matched to a gene. The CDR3 covers 16 residues. The germline CDR1 and CDR2 sequences are MDHEN and SYDVKM. The CDR3 region has the DNA TGTGCCAGCCAGGGACTAGCGGGAGGGGACTACAATGAGCAGTTCTTC. Translated: CASQGLAGGDYNEQFF.

The chain links TRBV9 to TRBJ2-1; no reliable D call. This CDR3 is 12 amino acids long. Germline V lookup: CDR1 SGDLS, CDR2 YYNGEE. V was clipped by 0 bases and J by 5 bases, with 3 bases between them. Here the CDR3 DNA reads TGTGCCAGCAGCGTAGAAAACAATGAGCAGTTCTTC. This translates into CASSVENNEQFF.

This clone was detected only once. V usage is TRBV6-1 and J usage is TRBJ2-3; D is uncertain. V was clipped by 7 bases and J by 1 base, with 6 bases between them. CDR1 and CDR2 from the germline V gene are MNHNS and SASEGT. The CDR3 is made up of 12 amino acids. The CDR3 here is CASNDRTDTQYF. The CDR3 DNA reads TGTGCCAGCAACGATCGCACAGATACGCAGTATTTT.

This clone occurred once. The gene calls are TRBV18 and TRBJ2-5; 8 nucleotides match TRBD1. The CDR3 covers 15 residues. CDR1 and CDR2 (germline): KGHSH, LQKENI. The ends lost 6 bases at V and 1 base at J; junction bases unmatched: 7. The CDR3 region is CASSQGQGSQETQYF. The CDR3 DNA sequence: TGTGCCAGCTCCCAAGGACAGGGATCCCAAGAGACCCAGTACTTC.

This clone was recorded a few times. V usage is TRBV15 and J usage is TRBJ1-1; D uncertain. V was pared by 5 bases and J by 2 bases, with 9 bases between. Germline V CDR1 and CDR2: LNHNV, YYDKDF (reference sequence). The length of the CDR3 is 13 residues. CDR3 region: CATSLDSNTEAFF. The CDR3 DNA reads as TGTGCCACCAGCCTAGACTCTAACACTGAAGCTTTCTTT.

The chain has TRBV18 and TRBJ2-3; no firm D call. The germline V and J ends were trimmed by 0 bases and 0 bases, with 10 bases remaining between them. Germline values: CDR1 KGHSH, CDR2 LQKENI. This CDR3 spans 16 amino acids. CDR3 in DNA: TGTGCCAGCTCACCACCTTCGACTGAGAGCACAGATACGCAGTATTTT. It specifies CASSPPSTESTDTQYF.

The V gene is TRBV5-1, the J gene TRBJ2-7, with 7 bases aligning to TRBD2. CDR1 and CDR2 (germline): SGHRS, YFSETQ. The CDR3 is 16 amino acids. Germline trimming cut 4 bases from V and 0 bases from J; bases unmatched to any gene: 10. Written as DNA, the CDR3 is TGCGCCAGCAGCCCCTTTATGGGAGGGCTCTCCTACGAGCAGTACTTC. Encoded protein: CASSPFMGGLSYEQYF.

The J gene is TRBJ2-7, the V gene TRBV5-4; 11 bases fit TRBD2. This CDR3 is 14 amino acids long. Germline lookup yields CDR1 SGHNT and CDR2 YYREEE (reference sequence). V lost 0 bases, J lost 10 bases, and 6 bases stayed unmatched. The CDR3 here is CASSLAPSGGFQYF. DNA for the CDR3: TGTGCCAGCAGCTTGGCCCCTAGCGGGGGGTTTCAGTACTTC.

This clone was observed a few times. This chain links TRBV4-1 with TRBJ2-7; 9 bases agree with TRBD2. The ends lost 5 bases at V and 7 bases at J; junction bases unmatched: 12. The CDR3 runs 15 residues. In germline, CDR1 is MGHRA, CDR2 YSYEKL. In DNA, the CDR3 is TGCGCCAGCAGCGTATCTGTAGCGGGAGCTGGAGAGCAGTACTTC. This codes for CASSVSVAGAGEQYF.

This chain uses TRBV2 with TRBJ2-2; a weak D match, TRBD2 (5 bases). Germline CDR1 reads SNHLY; CDR2 reads FYNNEI. V shed 7 bases and J shed 6 bases, with 18 bases lying between them. This CDR3 has 15 residues. The CDR3, as DNA: TGTGCCAGCACGGAGGACCGGTTGGCGGCCGGGGAGCTGTTTTTT. This gives the protein CASTEDRLAAGELFF.

This chain joins TRBV7-2 and TRBJ2-2, with TRBD2 matching over 7 bases. V lost 0 bases and J lost 3; bases outside the gene matches: 1. CDR1 SGHTA and CDR2 FQGNSA come from the germline V gene. This CDR3 comprises 15 residues. CDR3 DNA sequence: TGTGCCAGCAGCTTAGCGGCGGGAGACACCGGGGAGCTGTTTTTT. This codes for CASSLAAGDTGELFF.

This clone was picked up a small number of times. Other nucleotide sequences from this sample produce the same CDR3. The chain has TRBV27 and TRBJ1-1, with a weak D call TRBD1 (6 bases). V lost 3 bases, J lost 1 base, and 9 bases lay in between. The CDR3 totals 14 residues. Per the germline V gene, CDR1 is MNHEY and CDR2 is SMNVEV (reference sequence). The chain's CDR3 is CASSFRGGNTEAFF. CDR3 DNA: TGTGCCAGCAGTTTCAGGGGCGGGAACACTGAAGCTTTCTTT.

This chain uses TRBV27 with TRBJ2-3; the match to TRBD2 covers 7 bases. The germline V gene has CDR1 MNHEY and CDR2 SMNVEV (reference sequence). The V and J ends lost 8 bases and 4 bases, in that order; junction bases with no gene match: 12. The CDR3 extends over 15 amino acids. As DNA, the CDR3 is TGTGCCAGCCGGATGCTCGGGGGGTTATCAGATACGCAGTATTTT. Amino acid sequence: CASRMLGGLSDTQYF.

The chain links TRBV9 to TRBJ1-3; TRBD1 matches at 9 bases. Germline CDR1 and CDR2: SGDLS and YYNGEE. The CDR3 has 18 amino acids. With V trimmed by 0 bases and J by 0 bases, 7 bases remained unmatched. The CDR3 spells CASSVAGQGLFSGNTIYF. CDR3 coding DNA: TGTGCCAGCAGCGTAGCGGGACAGGGTTTGTTCTCTGGAAACACCATATATTTT. The entire variable domain, with the rest obtained from reference TRBV9 and TRBJ1-3, is as follows: DSGVTQTPKHLITATGQRVTLRCSPRSGDLSVYWYQQSLDQGLQFLIQYYNGEERAKGNILERFSAQQFPDLHSELNLSSLELGDSALYFCASSVAGQGLFSGNTIYFGEGSWLTVV.

This clone was observed a few times. The rearrangement uses TRBV7-3 and TRBJ2-7, with 10 nucleotides matching TRBD1. Germline CDR1 reads SGHTA; CDR2 reads FQGTGA. The CDR3 runs 15 residues. V dropped 2 bases and J dropped 3; count of bases not matched to a gene: 4. The CDR3 coding sequence is TGTGCCAGCAGCTTAGGGGGACAGGGGCTCTACGAGCAGTACTTC. Its protein is CASSLGGQGLYEQYF.

This clone was observed a few times. The chain employs TRBV29-1 and TRBJ1-1; D remains ambiguous. With 7 bases removed from V and 0 bases from J, the gap between germline ends came to 12 bases. This CDR3 has 13 amino acids. From germline, CDR1 is SQVTM and CDR2 ANQGSEA. The CDR3 spells CSGVLAMNTEAFF. The DNA for the CDR3 is TGCAGCGGGGTGCTGGCGATGAACACTGAAGCTTTCTTT. The full variable domain, in which reference TRBV29-1 and TRBJ1-1 provide the parts outside the CDR3, is SAVISQKPSRDICQRGTSLTIQCQVDSQVTMMFWYRQQPGQSLTLIATANQGSEATYESGFVIDKFPISRPNLTFSTLTVSNMSPEDSSIYLCSGVLAMNTEAFFGQGTRLTVV.

The rearrangement uses TRBV9 and TRBJ1-2; possibly TRBD1 for D (6 bases). This CDR3 has 17 amino acids. Deletions cut 0 bases from V and 8 bases from J, with 23 bases between. CDR1 is SGDLS, CDR2 YYNGEE, per germline. The CDR3 here is CASSVVPRRGGQEGYTF. The CDR3 DNA reads TGTGCCAGCAGCGTAGTACCAAGGCGCGGGGGGCAGGAGGGCTACACCTTC. The complete variable domain, with remaining parts taken from reference TRBV9 and TRBJ1-2, reads DSGVTQTPKHLITATGQRVTLRCSPRSGDLSVYWYQQSLDQGLQFLIQYYNGEERAKGNILERFSAQQFPDLHSELNLSSLELGDSALYFCASSVVPRRGGQEGYTFGSGTRLTVV.

The chain links TRBV5-5 to TRBJ2-7, with a tentative D call TRBD1 (5 bases). The CDR3 totals 17 residues. With 4 bases removed from V and 0 bases from J, the gap between germline ends came to 20 bases. CDR1 SGHKS and CDR2 YYEKEE come from the germline V gene (reference sequence). CDR3 bases: TGTGCCAGCAGCCCGGCGTTGACGACAGAATTCTCCTACGAGCAGTACTTC. It translates to CASSPALTTEFSYEQYF. The full variable domain, its missing parts supplied by reference TRBV5-5 and TRBJ2-7, is DAGVTQSPTHLIKTRGQQVTLRCSPISGHKSVSWYQQVLGQGPQFIFQYYEKEERGRGNFPDRFSARQFPNYSSELNVNALLLGDSALYLCASSPALTTEFSYEQYFGPGTRLTVT.

This chain joins TRBV4-1 and TRBJ1-2; no firm D call. V dropped 4 bases and J dropped 1 base, with 10 bases sitting between them. The CDR3 is 14 residues long. The V gene's germline CDR1 is MGHRA and CDR2 YSYEKL. The CDR3 coding sequence is TGCGCCAGCAGCCCTGACGGCCTTAACTATGGCTACACCTTC. Translation: CASSPDGLNYGYTF.

The rearrangement uses TRBV6-5 and TRBJ2-2; possible D gene TRBD2, 5 bases. V was pared by 0 bases and J by 9 bases, with 14 bases between. The CDR3 runs to 15 residues. CDR1 is MNHEY, CDR2 SVGAGI, per germline. Here the CDR3 reads CASSYSGRGHRELFF. The CDR3 coding sequence is TGTGCCAGCAGTTACTCGGGGAGAGGGCACCGGGAGCTGTTTTTT.

The chain uses TRBV10-1 and TRBJ2-2; 14 bases fit TRBD2. Trimming removed 4 bases from V and 5 bases from J; junction bases left unmatched: 3. CDR1 and CDR2 from the germline V gene are WNHNN and SYGVQD (reference sequence). CDR3 length: 16 amino acids. This CDR3 reads CASSAGLAGGTGELFF. CDR3 nucleotide sequence: TGCGCCAGCAGTGCAGGACTAGCGGGAGGTACCGGGGAGCTGTTTTTT.